One sample yielded the 18 T cell receptor beta chains listed below, sequenced in a study of identical twins. TCRdb itself ran the 5' RACE reads through MiXCR, one entry per CDR3 protein. The profile shows approximately 890,000 distinct CDR3 sequences, 9% to 15% of them singletons. These data were also filed under a second study, of yellow fever vaccine responses in identical twins.

Sequencing used PBMCs. These TCRs come from a woman under 30 in good health.

The V call is TRBV6-5, the J call TRBJ1-1; no clear D. Trimming removed 0 bases from V and 4 bases from J, with 6 bases in between. The CDR3 extends over 13 amino acids. From germline, CDR1 is MNHEY and CDR2 SVGAGI. CDR3: CASSYSIGTEAFF. The DNA of the CDR3 is TGTGCCAGCAGTTACTCGATTGGCACTGAAGCTTTCTTT.

V and J are TRBV20-1 and TRBJ2-1; possibly TRBD1 for D (6 bases). With 2 bases removed from V and 1 base from J, the gap between germline ends came to 12 bases. This CDR3 has 15 amino acids. CDR1 and CDR2 from the germline V gene are DFQATT and SNEGSKA (reference sequence). CDR3 sequence reads: CSARIRGISYNEQFF. The CDR3 DNA reads as TGCAGTGCTAGAATCAGGGGAATTTCCTACAATGAGCAGTTCTTC.

This clonotype came up a few times. This chain uses TRBV7-8 with TRBJ2-2; TRBD1 matches at 9 bases. The J segment lost 6 bases and the V segment lost 4 bases, leaving 6 bases of the junction unmatched. This CDR3 is built from 15 residues. The germline V gene has CDR1 SGHVS and CDR2 FQNEAQ. The CDR3 region is CASSSTGGLPGELFF. CDR3 nucleotide sequence: TGTGCCAGCAGCTCGACAGGGGGGTTACCCGGGGAGCTGTTTTTT.

This clonotype was seen many times. The chain carries TRBV18 and TRBJ2-1; tentative D call: TRBD2 (5 bases). The germline V and J ends were trimmed by 3 bases and 0 bases, with 15 bases remaining between them. The CDR3 has 17 amino acids. Germline values: CDR1 KGHSH, CDR2 LQKENI. This chain's CDR3 is CASSPPQRVHSYNEQFF. The CDR3 coding sequence is TGTGCCAGCTCACCGCCCCAGAGGGTCCACTCCTACAATGAGCAGTTCTTC.

This clonotype was seen more than once but under ten times. The gene calls are TRBV11-2 and TRBJ2-1; D not certain. The CDR3 has 20 amino acids. Between the trimmed V and J ends, which lost 4 bases and 1 base, there was a span of 26 bases. CDR1 and CDR2 from the germline V gene are SGHAT and FQNNGV. The CDR3 region is CASSSPRLDLGKHSYNEQFF. CDR3 nucleotide sequence: TGTGCCAGCAGCTCACCCCGACTTGACCTTGGAAAGCATTCCTACAATGAGCAGTTCTTC.

This clonotype has at least ten counts. V gene TRBV12-3 or TRBV12-4 combines with J gene TRBJ1-1; D is unclear. The CDR3 length is 12 residues. The ends were cut back, 3 bases at V and 5 bases at J, with 7 bases in the middle. In nucleotides, the CDR3 is TGTGCCAGCAGTTTTAAAAGGACTGAAGCTTTCTTT. This gives the protein CASSFKRTEAFF.

V and J are TRBV28 and TRBJ1-2, with 7 bases that match TRBD1. V was pared by 3 bases and J by 0 bases, with 4 bases of the junction left unmatched. CDR3 length equals 15 residues. Germline CDR1 and CDR2: MDHEN and SYDVKM. The CDR3 DNA reads TGTGCCAGCAGTTTTCAGGGACAGTCTAACTATGGCTACACCTTC. Amino acids: CASSFQGQSNYGYTF.

The chain uses TRBV25-1 and TRBJ2-2; D not resolved. V was trimmed by 2 bases and J by 1 base, leaving 5 bases between them. CDR3 length equals 14 residues. CDR1 MGHDK and CDR2 SYGVNS come from the germline V gene. The CDR3 loop is CASSEQVNTGELFF. CDR3 nucleotides: TGTGCCAGCAGTGAACAAGTGAACACCGGGGAGCTGTTTTTT.

This clonotype came up a few times. V and J are TRBV12-3 or TRBV12-4 and TRBJ2-1; 7 bases are a match to TRBD2. This CDR3 contains 14 residues. The V gene end was trimmed by 6 bases and the J gene end by 4 bases; junction bases not matched to a gene: 6. The CDR3 region has the DNA TGTGCCAGCAGGCGGGAGCGGCCTTACAATGAGCAGTTCTTC. Its protein is CASRRERPYNEQFF.

This clonotype appeared many times. V gene TRBV12-3 or TRBV12-4 combines with J gene TRBJ1-4, with D hard to call. Trimming removed 4 bases from V and 7 bases from J, with 16 bases in between. The CDR3 totals 15 residues. CDR3 DNA sequence: TGTGCCAGCAGTTATAGGGAGGGTGCACCTGAAAAACTGTTTTTT. The encoded protein is CASSYREGAPEKLFF.

This clonotype was recorded a few times. The chain employs TRBV4-1 and TRBJ2-1, with unresolved D. Germline V CDR1 and CDR2: MGHRA, YSYEKL. This CDR3 contains 13 residues. Trimming removed 0 bases from V and 7 bases from J, with 7 bases in between. The DNA of the CDR3 is TGCGCCAGCAGCCAAGAACGCAGGAATGAGCAGTTCTTC. It translates to CASSQERRNEQFF.

The CDR3 spells CASSTTGMGDNSPLHF. The CDR3 coding sequence is TGTGCCAGCAGTACTACAGGGATGGGGGATAATTCACCCCTCCACTTT. The rearrangement joins TRBV12-3 or TRBV12-4 to TRBJ1-6, with D possibly TRBD1 on 6 matching bases. The CDR3 loop spans 16 amino acids. V gave up 5 bases and J gave up 5 bases, with 16 bases separating them.

The gene calls are TRBV7-9 and TRBJ1-4, with 7 bases fitting TRBD1. CDR1 SEHNR and CDR2 FQNEAQ come from the germline V gene (reference sequence). V lost 5 bases and J lost 8; bases outside the gene matches: 8. The CDR3 consists of 14 residues. CDR3 in amino acids: CASSKTGSGEKLFF. CDR3 nucleotides: TGTGCCAGCAGCAAGACAGGGTCGGGAGAAAAACTGTTTTTT.

This clonotype was seen a handful of times. CDR3 in DNA: TGCAGCGTTGAACTGGGGGGGGAGGTACAAGAGACCCAGTACTTC. This sequence encodes CSVELGGEVQETQYF. This chain joins TRBV29-1 and TRBJ2-5, with 7 positions matching TRBD2. The trim removed 2 bases at V and 2 bases at J, leaving 8 bases unmatched. Looked up from germline, CDR1 is SQVTM and CDR2 is ANQGSEA. The CDR3 sequence is 15 residues long.

For this clonotype: The junction departs from germline at one end; a sequencing error may be responsible. The J gene is TRBJ2-1, the V gene TRBV2, with TRBD2 matching over 8 bases. Germline CDR1 is SNHLY and CDR2 is FYNNEI. This CDR3 has 18 residues. CDR3 region: CACSSRVGRAMSYNEQFF. The CDR3 DNA reads as TGTGCCTGCAGTTCCCGCGTCGGGAGGGCTATGTCCTACAATGAGCAGTTCTTC.

There are a few counts of this clonotype. V and J are TRBV20-1 and TRBJ2-1, with 13 bases that match TRBD2. The length of the CDR3 is 17 residues. Losses at the gene ends were 1 base for V and 4 bases for J; bases not matched to a gene: 7. Looked up from germline, CDR1 is DFQATT and CDR2 is SNEGSKA (reference sequence). In DNA, the CDR3 is TGCAGTGCTAGAGGTAGGACTAGCGGGAGTAAATACAATGAGCAGTTCTTC. Residues: CSARGRTSGSKYNEQFF.

V is TRBV18 and J is TRBJ2-1, with D uncertain. This CDR3 region has 15 residues. Germline V gene data show CDR1 as KGHSH and CDR2 as LQKENI. V lost 2 bases and J 2 bases, leaving 10 bases between the germline ends. CDR3 residues: CASSPGPETYNEQFF. In DNA form, the CDR3 reads TGTGCCAGCTCACCAGGGCCAGAGACCTACAATGAGCAGTTCTTC. The whole variable domain, filled in from reference TRBV18 and TRBJ2-1, reads NAGVMQNPRHLVRRRGQEARLRCSPMKGHSHVYWYRQLPEEGLKFMVYLQKENIIDESGMPKERFSAEFPKEGPSILRIQQVVRGDSAAYFCASSPGPETYNEQFFGPGTRLTVL.

This clonotype was counted at least ten times. The V and J genes are TRBV27 and TRBJ2-7; TRBD2 matches 7 bases. This CDR3 is built from 14 residues. Germline assignment: CDR1 MNHEY and CDR2 SMNVEV (reference sequence). Trimming removed 6 bases from V and 2 bases from J; junction bases left unmatched: 7. CDR3 region: CASSLAGDAYEQYF. As DNA, the CDR3 is TGTGCCAGCAGCTTGGCGGGGGACGCCTACGAGCAGTACTTC.